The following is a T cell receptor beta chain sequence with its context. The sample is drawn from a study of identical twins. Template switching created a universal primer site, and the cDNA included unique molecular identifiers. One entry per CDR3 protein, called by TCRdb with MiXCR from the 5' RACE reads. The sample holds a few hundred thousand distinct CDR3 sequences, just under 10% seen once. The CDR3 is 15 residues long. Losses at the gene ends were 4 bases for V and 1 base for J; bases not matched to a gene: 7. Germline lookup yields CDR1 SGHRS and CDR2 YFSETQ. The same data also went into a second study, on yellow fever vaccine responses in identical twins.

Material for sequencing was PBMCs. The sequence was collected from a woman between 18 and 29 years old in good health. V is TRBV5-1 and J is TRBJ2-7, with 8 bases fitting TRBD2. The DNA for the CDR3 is TGCGCCAGCAGCCCGGGACTAGGGTTATCCTACGAGCAGTACTTC. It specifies CASSPGLGLSYEQYF.